These 26 T cell receptor beta chains originate from one sample sequenced in a study of monozygotic twins with inflammatory bowel disease (dated by TCRdb to the late 2010s). The library was generated by 5' RACE. Reads for this sample came from an Illumina HiSeq 2500. TCRdb reprocessed the reads, so every CDR3 protein sequence counts as one entry and DNA is not shown. The data table for this sample lists more than 300,000 distinct CDR3 sequences. 2.5% to 3% of the sample is in the top ten clones. Sequencing was done on a sample of blood. The receptors originated from a human donor with ulcerative colitis or Crohn's disease, or a healthy co-twin of an affected twin (not recorded which).

The chain is built from TRBV18 and TRBJ1-1; TCRdb designates TRBD1, a call that cannot be tested without DNA. Germline V gene sequence: CDR1 KGHSH, CDR2 LQKENI. The CDR3 has 16 residues. The CDR3 spells CASSPQRQGMNTEAFF.

The chain carries TRBV19 and TRBJ1-2. The CDR3 consists of 13 residues. Germline V gene sequence: CDR1 LNHDA, CDR2 SQIVND (reference sequence). The CDR3 is CASRDRDNYGYTF.

The chain combines TRBV4-3 with TRBJ2-5; with no DNA, the TCRdb D assignment of TRBD2 cannot be verified. CDR1 LGHNA and CDR2 YSLEER come from the germline V gene. This CDR3 has 14 residues. CDR3 protein: CASSHLLEQETQYF.

V usage is TRBV7-7 and J usage is TRBJ2-5; checking the TCRdb D call of TRBD1 is not possible without DNA. The CDR3 loop spans 13 amino acids. Germline assignment: CDR1 SSHAT and CDR2 FNYEAQ (reference sequence). The CDR3 sequence: CASSPGQGLAQYF.

This chain uses TRBV9 with TRBJ1-4; TCRdb proposes TRBD1, but this gene call is untestable without DNA. Looked up from germline, CDR1 is SGDLS and CDR2 is YYNGEE. The CDR3 is made up of 17 amino acids. The CDR3 spells CASSATSGTGGGEKLFF.

J is TRBJ1-1 and V is TRBV5-1. In germline, CDR1 is SGHRS, CDR2 YFSETQ. The CDR3 has 16 residues. The CDR3 sequence is CASSLILRRSNTEAFF.

The V gene is TRBV5-1, the J gene TRBJ2-2; TCRdb indicates TRBD1, and absent DNA this call remains unverified. The CDR3 runs 15 residues. Germline V gene sequence: CDR1 SGHRS, CDR2 YFSETQ. The CDR3 here is CASSFGQEGTGELFF. Complete variable domain (other parts from reference TRBV5-1 and TRBJ2-2): KAGVTQTPRYLIKTRGQQVTLSCSPISGHRSVSWYQQTPGQGLQFLFEYFSETQRNKGNFPGRFSGRQFSNSRSEMNVSTLELGDSALYLCASSFGQEGTGELFFGEGSRLTVL.

The rearrangement uses TRBV7-9 and TRBJ2-1; with no DNA, the TCRdb D assignment of TRBD1 cannot be verified. CDR1 is SEHNR and CDR2 is FQNEAQ in the germline V gene (reference sequence). The CDR3 is 15 amino acids. CDR3 protein: CASSLMGTLSDEQFF.

This sequence joins TRBV7-3 and TRBJ2-7. This CDR3 spans 13 amino acids. Germline V gives CDR1 SGHTA, CDR2 FQGTGA. CDR3 loop: CASSLMVSTEQYF.

The chain has TRBV20-1 and TRBJ2-7; absent DNA, TCRdb's TRBD2 call cannot be checked. Germline V gives CDR1 DFQATT, CDR2 SNEGSKA (reference sequence). CDR3 size: 13 residues. CDR3 residues: CSARPRVEGEQYF.

J is TRBJ2-7 and V is TRBV5-4. The CDR3 has 15 amino acids. Looked up from germline, CDR1 is SGHNT and CDR2 is YYREEE (reference sequence). CDR3 sequence: CASSLSIPGSYEQYF.

This chain connects TRBV29-1 to TRBJ2-7; lacking DNA, the TRBD1 call made by TCRdb goes unchecked. Germline loops: CDR1 SQVTM, CDR2 ANQGSEA. CDR3 length: 14 residues. The CDR3 sequence: CSVAYLTGRGEQYF.

This sequence joins TRBV28 and TRBJ1-2. This CDR3 contains 15 residues. The germline V gene has CDR1 MDHEN and CDR2 SYDVKM. CDR3 sequence: CASNPTLGRGRGYTF.

The chain has TRBV7-2 and TRBJ2-7; TCRdb designates TRBD2, a call that cannot be tested without DNA. The CDR3 spans 16 residues. Germline V lookup: CDR1 SGHTA, CDR2 FQGNSA. The CDR3 protein is CASSLVGTSLPYEQYF. Complete variable domain (other parts from reference TRBV7-2 and TRBJ2-7): GAGVSQSPSNKVTEKGKDVELRCDPISGHTALYWYRQSLGQGLEFLIYFQGNSAPDKSGLPSDRFSAERTGGSVSTLTIQRTQQEDSAVYLCASSLVGTSLPYEQYFGPGTRLTVT.

The chain carries TRBV7-6 and TRBJ2-1. The germline gives CDR1 SGHVS, CDR2 FNYEAQ. CDR3 length: 14 amino acids. CDR3 protein: CASTSIVGKQEQFF.

V and J are TRBV4-2 and TRBJ1-5. Germline V gene lookup returns CDR1 LGHNA and CDR2 YNFKEQ. The CDR3 totals 15 residues. This chain's CDR3 is CASSQDRAGDQPQHF.

The V gene is TRBV5-1, the J gene TRBJ2-7; with no DNA, the TCRdb D assignment of TRBD1 cannot be verified. The length of the CDR3 is 11 residues. Per germline, CDR1 SGHRS and CDR2 YFSETQ. The CDR3 spells CASSQDSQQYF.

The chain couples TRBV5-1 to TRBJ1-1; as DNA is missing, the TRBD1 call by TCRdb cannot be tested. The CDR3 spans 14 residues. Per germline, CDR1 SGHRS and CDR2 YFSETQ. Here the CDR3 reads CASSVDRSYTEAFF.

The chain carries TRBV4-3 and TRBJ2-7. This CDR3 spans 14 amino acids. In germline, CDR1 is LGHNA, CDR2 YSLEER. The CDR3 reads CASSQGPADYEQYF.

This rearrangement joins TRBV7-3 to TRBJ2-1. Germline-derived CDR1 and CDR2 are SGHTA and FQGTGA. CDR3 size: 18 residues. The CDR3 reads CASSLKSAFGHAENEQFF. Based on the CDR3 plus reference TRBV7-3 and TRBJ2-1, the full variable domain is GAGVSQTPSNKVTEKGKYVELRCDPISGHTALYWYRQSLGQGPEFLIYFQGTGAADDSGLPNDRFFAVRPEGSVSTLKIQRTERGDSAVYLCASSLKSAFGHAENEQFFGPGTRLTVL.

The genes are TRBV18 and TRBJ1-1; the D call of TRBD1 rests on TCRdb alone, since no DNA is present to check it. CDR1 is KGHSH and CDR2 is LQKENI in the germline V gene. The length of the CDR3 is 16 residues. CDR3 protein: CASSAGATLLNTEAFF.

V usage is TRBV6-5 and J usage is TRBJ2-7. The CDR3 runs to 13 residues. Per the germline V gene, CDR1 is MNHEY and CDR2 is SVGAGI. The CDR3 sequence is CASSYESSYEQYF.

The chain employs TRBV6-5 and TRBJ2-3; the D call of TRBD1 rests on TCRdb alone, since no DNA is present to check it. This CDR3 comprises 15 residues. Germline CDR1 MNHEY, CDR2 SVGAGI. The CDR3 reads CASSYSQGAEDTQYF.

The chain recombines TRBV6-2 or TRBV6-3 with TRBJ2-6; TCRdb calls TRBD1, which cannot be checked without DNA. Per the germline V gene, CDR1 is MNHEY and CDR2 is SVGEGT. The CDR3 is 20 amino acids. CDR3 protein: CASSYTQGATPLSGANVLTF.

The chain combines TRBV11-2 with TRBJ1-2; TCRdb picks TRBD1, but there is no DNA to check that call. Germline V CDR1 and CDR2: SGHAT, FQNNGV. The CDR3 covers 14 residues. The CDR3 loop reads CASSLAGGVYGYTF.

The genes are TRBV5-1 and TRBJ2-3. CDR1 is SGHRS, CDR2 YFSETQ, per germline. The CDR3 has 15 residues. CDR3 loop: CASSFTIASTDTQYF.